This T cell receptor (beta chain) was retrieved from a study of radiotherapy plus CTLA-4 blockade in lung cancer. This CDR3 contains 15 residues. Germline V gene sequence: CDR1 MGHRA, CDR2 YSYEKL. The ends were cut back, 2 bases at V and 3 bases at J, with 11 bases in the middle. Data came from immunoSEQ multiplex PCR; TCRdb stores just in-frame clones and leaves some out. The sample lists 39,000 or so clones; 70% to 75% were seen once. The rearrangement joins TRBV4-1 to TRBJ2-1; possible D gene TRBD1, 5 bases. The sequenced sample was peripheral blood, obtained from a patient treated with radiotherapy plus ipilimumab. This TCR derives from a human donor with non-small cell lung cancer who had stable disease on radiotherapy plus ipilimumab. CDR3 nucleotides: TGCGCCAGCAGCCAATCCCCGACAGACTACAATGAGCAGTTCTTC. This encodes CASSQSPTDYNEQFF.